One and the same sample provided the 14 T cell receptor beta chains below, sequenced in a study of CD8 T cells in Susac syndrome. Reverse transcription of roughly 0.5 to 1 ug RNA was carried out with random hexamers. In TCRdb, the immunoSEQ multiplex PCR reads were re-called with MiXCR into one record per CDR3 protein. Here the sample spans roughly 200,000 distinct CDR3 sequences, about 95% being singletons. The sample was CD4+ T cells from PBMCs. The receptor set was obtained from a human donor in good health.

The chain carries TRBV20-1 and TRBJ2-2; the D gene could be TRBD1 or TRBD2 (6 bases each). Germline V gene sequence: CDR1 DFQATT, CDR2 SNEGSKA (reference sequence). This CDR3 spans 13 amino acids. V lost 6 bases, J lost 4 bases, and 12 bases lay in between. CDR3 in amino acids: CSAEGGGTGELFF. In DNA, the CDR3 is TGCAGTGCGGAGGGGGGTGGCACCGGGGAGCTGTTTTTT.

The V call is TRBV9, the J call TRBJ2-6; TRBD2 matches at 9 bases. From germline, CDR1 is SGDLS and CDR2 YYNGEE. The CDR3 consists of 17 residues. V was clipped by 2 bases and J by 4 bases; unmatched bases: 7. The CDR3 reads CASSVGLAGEGANVLTF. The CDR3 bases are TGTGCCAGCAGCGTGGGATTAGCGGGAGAGGGGGCCAACGTCCTGACTTTC.

The rearrangement links TRBV7-2 to TRBJ2-7; D is ambiguous. The CDR3 totals 13 residues. V dropped 5 bases and J dropped 4 bases, with 12 bases sitting between them. Germline V gene lookup returns CDR1 SGHTA and CDR2 FQGNSA. Here the CDR3 DNA reads TGTGCCAGCAGCCCCCGTCCCTTATACGAGCAGTACTTC. Amino acids: CASSPRPLYEQYF.

The V gene is TRBV5-1, the J gene TRBJ2-4; D is perhaps TRBD1 (5 bases). The CDR3 contains 16 residues. Trimming shortened V by 4 bases and J by 0 bases, and 14 bases separated the two germline ends. Looked up from germline, CDR1 is SGHRS and CDR2 is YFSETQ. In DNA, the CDR3 is TGCGCCAGCAGCCCCGCGGACACTCTAGCCAAAAACATTCAGTACTTC. Protein sequence: CASSPADTLAKNIQYF.

This chain joins TRBV29-1 and TRBJ1-3; D gene unclear. Trimming removed 6 bases at V and 7 bases at J, with 16 bases between. The CDR3 runs 13 residues. The V gene's germline CDR1 is SQVTM and CDR2 ANQGSEA. CDR3 sequence reads: CSVDVAGGNTIYF. The CDR3 coding sequence is TGCAGCGTGGACGTCGCCGGCGGGAACACCATATATTTT.

V usage is TRBV12-3 or TRBV12-4 and J usage is TRBJ1-1; possible D gene TRBD1, 5 bases. V shed 11 bases and J shed 10 bases, with 14 bases lying between them. This CDR3 spans 10 amino acids. The CDR3 DNA sequence: TGTGCCGAGGGGAGGGAGAGAGCTTTCTTT. It yields the protein CAEGRERAFF.

The gene calls are TRBV25-1 and TRBJ2-3; the match to TRBD1 covers 9 bases. The germline gives CDR1 MGHDK, CDR2 SYGVNS. The CDR3 sequence is 16 residues long. Trimming removed 1 base from V and 2 bases from J; junction bases left unmatched: 4. This CDR3 reads CASSEWTGADTDTQYF. CDR3 nucleotides: TGTGCCAGCAGTGAATGGACAGGGGCTGACACAGATACGCAGTATTTT.

The V gene is TRBV3-1, the J gene TRBJ2-7; D not resolved. From germline, CDR1 is LGHDT and CDR2 YNNKEL (reference sequence). Trimming cost V 6 bases and J 3 bases, with 6 bases left between them. The CDR3 covers 11 residues. CDR3 nucleotides: TGTGCCAGCAGAGATGGCTACGAGCAGTACTTC. It is translated as CASRDGYEQYF.

This clonotype was seen more than once but under ten times. V and J are TRBV12-3 or TRBV12-4 and TRBJ2-5; D unclear. V dropped 3 bases and J dropped 4 bases, with 6 bases sitting between them. The CDR3 has 12 amino acids. The CDR3 sequence: CASSFRGETQYF. CDR3 coding DNA: TGTGCCAGCAGTTTCAGAGGAGAGACCCAGTACTTC.

The chain employs TRBV7-2 and TRBJ1-1; D ambiguous. The CDR3 runs to 13 residues. CDR1 is SGHTA, CDR2 FQGNSA, per germline. V shed 3 bases and J shed 1 base, with 6 bases lying between them. The CDR3 DNA follows: TGTGCCAGCAGCTTCAGCTCGAACACTGAAGCTTTCTTT. This codes for CASSFSSNTEAFF. The whole variable domain, filled in from reference TRBV7-2 and TRBJ1-1, reads GAGVSQSPSNKVTEKGKDVELRCDPISGHTALYWYRQSLGQGLEFLIYFQGNSAPDKSGLPSDRFSAERTGGSVSTLTIQRTQQEDSAVYLCASSFSSNTEAFFGQGTRLTVV.

This chain uses TRBV6-1 with TRBJ2-1; 7 bases map to TRBD2. CDR1 MNHNS and CDR2 SASEGT come from the germline V gene. The CDR3 is 16 residues long. The V segment lost 6 bases and the J segment 3 bases; nucleotides outside the gene matches: 11. The CDR3 DNA reads TGTGCCAGCAGCCCCCGCAGTGGGAGGGTCTACAATGAGCAGTTCTTC. Protein: CASSPRSGRVYNEQFF.

The rearrangement joins TRBV30 to TRBJ2-7, with D perhaps matching TRBD2 (5 bases). The CDR3 runs to 13 residues. Trimming removed 2 bases from V and 2 bases from J, with 10 bases in between. In germline, CDR1 is GTSNPN, CDR2 SVGIG (reference sequence). CDR3 sequence: CAWSTGITYEQYF. In DNA form, the CDR3 reads TGTGCCTGGAGTACCGGGATCACCTACGAGCAGTACTTC.

This clonotype occurred once. The chain links TRBV30 to TRBJ1-2, with D maybe TRBD1 (6 bases). Germline V gives CDR1 GTSNPN, CDR2 SVGIG (reference sequence). Trimming left V 0 bases short and J 7 bases short, with 12 bases between. The CDR3 length is 13 residues. CDR3 DNA: TGTGCCTGGAGTGTACAAGGGGGGGCTGGCTACACCTTC. As protein: CAWSVQGGAGYTF.

The chain uses TRBV29-1 and TRBJ2-2; weak D call: TRBD2 (5 bases). V lost 3 bases to trimming and J lost 1 base, with 9 bases between them. The CDR3 runs to 14 residues. Germline CDR1 is SQVTM and CDR2 is ANQGSEA. The CDR3 spells CSVDGGRNTGELFF. Written as DNA, the CDR3 is TGCAGCGTTGACGGTGGGAGGAACACCGGGGAGCTGTTTTTT.